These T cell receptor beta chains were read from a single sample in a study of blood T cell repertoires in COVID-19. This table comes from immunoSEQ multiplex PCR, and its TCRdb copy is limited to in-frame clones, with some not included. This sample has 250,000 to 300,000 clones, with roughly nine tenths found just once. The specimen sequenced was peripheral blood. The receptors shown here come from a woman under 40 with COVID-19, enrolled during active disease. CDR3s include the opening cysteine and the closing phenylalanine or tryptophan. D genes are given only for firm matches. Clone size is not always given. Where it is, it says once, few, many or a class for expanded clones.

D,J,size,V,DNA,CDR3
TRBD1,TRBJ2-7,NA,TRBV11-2,TGTGCCAGCAGCTTATACGACAGGGGGAACTACGAGCAGTACTTC,CASSLYDRGNYEQYF
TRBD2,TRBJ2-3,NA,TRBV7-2,TGTGCCAGCAGCTTAGAAAAGCGGGGGGTCACAGATACGCAGTATTTT,CASSLEKRGVTDTQYF
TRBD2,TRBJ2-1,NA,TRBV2,TGTGCCAGCAGTGAAAGACTAGCGGGGGGGTTCACCTACAATGAGCAGTTCTTC,CASSERLAGGFTYNEQFF
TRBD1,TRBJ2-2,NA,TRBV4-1,TGCGCCAGCAGCCAAGATTATGGGACAGCGAACACCGGGGAGCTGTTTTTT,CASSQDYGTANTGELFF
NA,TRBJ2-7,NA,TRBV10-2,TGCGCCAGCAGCCCGGCACAGCACTACGAGCAGTACTTC,CASSPAQHYEQYF
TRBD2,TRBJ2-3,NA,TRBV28,TGTGCCGGAAGCCGGACTAGCCCCACAGATACGCAGTATTTT,CAGSRTSPTDTQYF
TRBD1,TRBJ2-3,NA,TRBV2,TGTGCCAGCAGTTTCCCGACAGGGGACACAGATACGCAGTATTTT,CASSFPTGDTDTQYF
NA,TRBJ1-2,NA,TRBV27,TGTGCCAGCCCCCTGCGAGCATATGGCTACACCTTC,CASPLRAYGYTF
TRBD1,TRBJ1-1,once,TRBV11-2,TGTGCCAGCGTCGGACAGGCGCACATGAACACTGAAGCTTTCTTT,CASVGQAHMNTEAFF
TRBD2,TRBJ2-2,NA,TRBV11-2,TGTGCCAGCAGCTTAGACCGGCTAGCGGGAGGGACCGGGGAGCTGTTTTTT,CASSLDRLAGGTGELFF